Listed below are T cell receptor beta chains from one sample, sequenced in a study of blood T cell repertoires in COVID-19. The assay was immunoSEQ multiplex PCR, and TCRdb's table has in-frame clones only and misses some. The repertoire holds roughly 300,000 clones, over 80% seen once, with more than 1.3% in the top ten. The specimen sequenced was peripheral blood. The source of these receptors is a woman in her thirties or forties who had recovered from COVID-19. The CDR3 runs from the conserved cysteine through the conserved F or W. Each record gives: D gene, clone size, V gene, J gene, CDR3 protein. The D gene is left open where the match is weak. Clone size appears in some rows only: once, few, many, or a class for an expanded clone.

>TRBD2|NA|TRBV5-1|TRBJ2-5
CASSLATLAGQETQYF
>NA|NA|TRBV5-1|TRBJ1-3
CASSLTGNSGNTIYF
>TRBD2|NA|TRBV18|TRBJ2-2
CASSPRILAANTGELFF
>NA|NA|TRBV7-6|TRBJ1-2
CASSLLQGNNYGYTF
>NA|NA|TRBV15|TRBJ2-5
CATSGTGGALRETQYF
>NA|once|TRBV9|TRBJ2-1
CASSSDVGASYNEQFF
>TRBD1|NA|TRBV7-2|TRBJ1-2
CASSPSGTDILYGYTF
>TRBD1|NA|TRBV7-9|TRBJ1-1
CASSRQGANTEAFF
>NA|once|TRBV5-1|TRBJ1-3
CASSLGHQYRSGNTIYF
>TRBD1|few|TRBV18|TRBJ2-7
CASSRDSVYEQYF
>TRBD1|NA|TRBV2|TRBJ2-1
CASSAQGAIYNEQFF
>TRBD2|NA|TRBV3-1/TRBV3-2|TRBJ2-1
CASSGGVADEQFF
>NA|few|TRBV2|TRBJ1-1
CASGALGTEAFF
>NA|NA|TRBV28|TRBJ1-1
CASRMGIQGRAFF
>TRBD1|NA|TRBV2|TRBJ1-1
CASSDDRGRRRGEAFF
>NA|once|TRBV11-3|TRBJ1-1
CASSLDSSQNTEAFF
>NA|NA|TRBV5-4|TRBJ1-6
CASSLGGGHHNSPLHF